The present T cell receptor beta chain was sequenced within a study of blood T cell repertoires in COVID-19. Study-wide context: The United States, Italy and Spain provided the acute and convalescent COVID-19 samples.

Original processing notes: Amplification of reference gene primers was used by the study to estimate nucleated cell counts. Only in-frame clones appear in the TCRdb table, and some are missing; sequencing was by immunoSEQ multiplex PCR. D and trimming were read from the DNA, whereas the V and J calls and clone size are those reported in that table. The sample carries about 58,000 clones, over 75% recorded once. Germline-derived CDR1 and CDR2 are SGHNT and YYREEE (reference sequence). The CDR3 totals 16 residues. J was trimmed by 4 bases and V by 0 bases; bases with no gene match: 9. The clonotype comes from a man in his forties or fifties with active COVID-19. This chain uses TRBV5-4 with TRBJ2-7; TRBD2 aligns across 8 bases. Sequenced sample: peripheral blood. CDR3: CASSLAGRVGVYEQYF. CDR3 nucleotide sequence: TGTGCCAGCAGCTTGGCCGGGAGGGTAGGGGTTTACGAGCAGTACTTC. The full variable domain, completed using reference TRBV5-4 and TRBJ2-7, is ETGVTQSPTHLIKTRGQQVTLRCSSQSGHNTVSWYQQALGQGPQFIFQYYREEENGRGNFPPRFSGLQFPNYSSELNVNALELDDSALYLCASSLAGRVGVYEQYFGPGTRLTVT.